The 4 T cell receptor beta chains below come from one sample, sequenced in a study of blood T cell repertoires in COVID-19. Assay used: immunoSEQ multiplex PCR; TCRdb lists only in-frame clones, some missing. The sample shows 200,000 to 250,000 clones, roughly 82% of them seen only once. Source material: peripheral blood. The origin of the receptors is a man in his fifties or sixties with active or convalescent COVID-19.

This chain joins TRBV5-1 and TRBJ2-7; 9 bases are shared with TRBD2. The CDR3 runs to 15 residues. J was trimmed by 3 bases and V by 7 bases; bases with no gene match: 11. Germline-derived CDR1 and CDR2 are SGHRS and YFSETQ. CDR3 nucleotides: TGCGCCAGCCGCCCCGGGGCGGGAGGGGTCTACGAGCAGTACTTC. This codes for CASRPGAGGVYEQYF.

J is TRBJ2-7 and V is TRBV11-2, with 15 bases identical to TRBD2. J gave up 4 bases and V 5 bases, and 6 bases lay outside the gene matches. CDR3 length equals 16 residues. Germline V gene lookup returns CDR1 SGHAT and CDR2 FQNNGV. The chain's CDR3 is CASSPGLAGGLYEQYF. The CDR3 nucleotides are TGTGCCAGCAGCCCGGGACTAGCGGGAGGTCTTTACGAGCAGTACTTC.

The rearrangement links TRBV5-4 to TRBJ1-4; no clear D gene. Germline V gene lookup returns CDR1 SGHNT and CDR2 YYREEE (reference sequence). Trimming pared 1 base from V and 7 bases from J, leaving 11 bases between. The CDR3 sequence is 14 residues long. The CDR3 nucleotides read TGTGCCAGCAGCTTGAGCGGGGAGGGTGAAAAACTGTTTTTT. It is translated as CASSLSGEGEKLFF. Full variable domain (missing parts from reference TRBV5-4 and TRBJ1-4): ETGVTQSPTHLIKTRGQQVTLRCSSQSGHNTVSWYQQALGQGPQFIFQYYREEENGRGNFPPRFSGLQFPNYSSELNVNALELDDSALYLCASSLSGEGEKLFFGSGTQLSVL.

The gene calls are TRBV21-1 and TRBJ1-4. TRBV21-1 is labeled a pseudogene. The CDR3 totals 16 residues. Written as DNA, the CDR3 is TGTGCCAGCAGGGGAAAAGGGATGTCGCGGGGTGAAAAACTGTTTTTT. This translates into CASRGKGMSRGEKLFF.